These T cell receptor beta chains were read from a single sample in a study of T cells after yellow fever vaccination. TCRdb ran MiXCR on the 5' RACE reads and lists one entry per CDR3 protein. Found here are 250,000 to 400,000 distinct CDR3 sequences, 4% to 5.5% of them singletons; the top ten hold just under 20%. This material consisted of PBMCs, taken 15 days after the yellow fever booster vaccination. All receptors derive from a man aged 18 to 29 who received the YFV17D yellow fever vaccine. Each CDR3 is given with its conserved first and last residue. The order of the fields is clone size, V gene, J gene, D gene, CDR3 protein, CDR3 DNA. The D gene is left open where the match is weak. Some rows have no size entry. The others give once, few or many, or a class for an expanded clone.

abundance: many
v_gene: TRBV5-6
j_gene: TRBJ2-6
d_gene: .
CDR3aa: CASSLGQSGANVLTF
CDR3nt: TGTGCCAGCAGCCTAGGACAGTCTGGGGCCAACGTCCTGACTTTC

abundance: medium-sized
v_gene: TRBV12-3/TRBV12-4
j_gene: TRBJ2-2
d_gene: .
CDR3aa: CASSQGTGELFF
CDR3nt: TGTGCCAGCAGCCAGGGAACCGGGGAGCTGTTTTTT

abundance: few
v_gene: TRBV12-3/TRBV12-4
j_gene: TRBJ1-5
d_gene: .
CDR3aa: CASSGDRDSNQPQHF
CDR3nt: TGTGCCAGCAGTGGAGACAGAGATAGCAATCAGCCCCAGCATTTT

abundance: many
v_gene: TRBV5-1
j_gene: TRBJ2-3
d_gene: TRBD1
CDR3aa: CASSLFQGADTQYF
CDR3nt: TGCGCCAGCAGCTTGTTCCAGGGGGCAGATACGCAGTATTTT

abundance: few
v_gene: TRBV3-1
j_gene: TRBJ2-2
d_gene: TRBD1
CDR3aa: CASSQAGTGPGELFF
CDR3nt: TGTGCCAGCAGCCAAGCTGGGACAGGGCCCGGGGAGCTGTTTTTT

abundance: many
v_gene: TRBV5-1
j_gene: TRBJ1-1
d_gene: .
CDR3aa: CASSLGSGGTTEAFF
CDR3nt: TGCGCCAGCAGCTTAGGGAGTGGCGGGACTACTGAAGCTTTCTTT

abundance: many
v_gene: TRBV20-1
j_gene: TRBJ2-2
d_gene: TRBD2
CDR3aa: CSARDGRRGGAKSMNTGELFF
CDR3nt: TGCAGTGCTAGAGATGGACGGCGGGGGGGAGCGAAGTCAATGAACACCGGGGAGCTGTTTTTT

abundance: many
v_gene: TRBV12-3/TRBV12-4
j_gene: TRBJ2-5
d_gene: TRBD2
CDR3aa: CATGLVPETQYF
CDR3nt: TGTGCCACGGGACTAGTGCCAGAGACCCAGTACTTC

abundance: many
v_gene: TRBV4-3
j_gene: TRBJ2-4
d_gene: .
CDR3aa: CASSQDPPGPLAKNIQYF
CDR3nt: TGCGCCAGCAGCCAAGATCCCCCGGGTCCTCTAGCCAAAAACATTCAGTACTTC

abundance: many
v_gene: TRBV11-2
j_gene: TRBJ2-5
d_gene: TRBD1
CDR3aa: CASSLSLAGGLRETQYF
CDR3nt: TGTGCCAGCAGCTTAAGTCTTGCAGGGGGATTGCGAGAGACCCAGTACTTC

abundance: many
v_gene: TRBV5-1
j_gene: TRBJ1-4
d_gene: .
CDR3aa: CASSPSGGTTNEKLFF
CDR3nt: TGCGCCAGCAGCCCCAGCGGGGGTACAACTAATGAAAAACTGTTTTTT

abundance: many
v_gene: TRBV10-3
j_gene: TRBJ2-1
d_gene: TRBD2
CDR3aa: CAISEVGGGLYEQFF
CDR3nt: TGTGCCATCAGTGAGGTCGGGGGGGGCCTTTATGAGCAGTTCTTC

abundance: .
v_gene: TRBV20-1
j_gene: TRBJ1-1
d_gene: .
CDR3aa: CSAGTRGSATEAFF
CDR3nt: TGCAGTGCCGGAACTCGGGGAAGTGCCACTGAAGCTTTCTTT

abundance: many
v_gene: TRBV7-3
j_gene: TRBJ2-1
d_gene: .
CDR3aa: CASSFLGKPYNEQFF
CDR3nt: TGTGCCAGCAGCTTCCTGGGGAAGCCATACAATGAGCAGTTCTTC

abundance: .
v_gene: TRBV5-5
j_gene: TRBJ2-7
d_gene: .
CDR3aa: CASSLRAESYEQYF
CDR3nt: TGTGCCAGCAGCTTACGCGCAGAATCCTACGAGCAGTACTTC

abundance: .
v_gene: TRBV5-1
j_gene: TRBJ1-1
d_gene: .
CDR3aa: CASSLLPGGGRGTEAFF
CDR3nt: TGCGCCAGCAGCTTGCTACCTGGGGGGGGGCGAGGTACTGAAGCTTTCTTT

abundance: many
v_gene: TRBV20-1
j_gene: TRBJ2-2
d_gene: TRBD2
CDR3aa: CSARDGLAGDTGELFF
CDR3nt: TGCAGTGCTAGAGATGGACTAGCGGGGGACACCGGGGAGCTGTTTTTT